Following are 12 T cell receptor beta chains from one sample sequenced in a study of PD-1 blockade in classical Hodgkin lymphoma. Each patient experienced a relapse that followed autologous stem cell transplantation, and brentuximab vedotin exposure varied. Some clones are missing from TCRdb's copy, which holds only in-frame ones; the method was immunoSEQ multiplex PCR. This sample carries 98,000 or so clones, about 89% of them seen once, and the ten largest clones take 15% to 20%. The starting material was peripheral blood mononuclear cells (PBMCs), obtained before the second cycle of nivolumab. These receptors were collected from a human donor with classical Hodgkin lymphoma.

The chain couples TRBV14 to TRBJ2-7; 7 bases match TRBD1. V was pared by 3 bases and J by 6 bases, with 8 bases of the junction left unmatched. Germline V gives CDR1 SGHDN, CDR2 FVKESK. The CDR3 is 14 residues long. This chain's CDR3 is CASSHSSTGREQYF. CDR3 DNA sequence: TGTGCCAGCAGCCACTCATCGACAGGGCGCGAGCAGTACTTC.

The chain carries TRBV6-5 and TRBJ2-7, with D hard to call. The CDR3 runs 13 residues. Deletions cut 5 bases from V and 2 bases from J, with 10 bases between. Germline V gene sequence: CDR1 MNHEY, CDR2 SVGAGI. The CDR3 sequence is CASSTTGPYEQYF. The CDR3 nucleotides are TGTGCCAGCAGTACGACGGGCCCCTACGAGCAGTACTTC.

V gene TRBV11-3 combines with J gene TRBJ2-7; 8 bases are shared with TRBD2. V dropped 2 bases and J dropped 1; count of bases not matched to a gene: 7. CDR3 length: 16 amino acids. Germline CDR1 and CDR2: SGHNT and YENEEA. The CDR3 DNA follows: TGTGCCAGCAGCTTACAGACCGCGGGAGGTTCCTACGAGCAGTACTTC. It is translated as CASSLQTAGGSYEQYF.

The chain links TRBV6-1 to TRBJ2-7, with D hard to call. The CDR3 spans 13 residues. Trimming removed 6 bases at V and 3 bases at J, with 12 bases between. Germline V gene data show CDR1 as MNHNS and CDR2 as SASEGT. The CDR3 loop is CASSRQAFYEQYF. As DNA, the CDR3 is TGTGCCAGCAGCCGACAAGCCTTCTACGAGCAGTACTTC.

For the CDR3, the DNA is TGTGCCAGCAGTGAAGCGGGAGTCGGTACCGCCTACAATGAGCAGTTCTTC. It translates to CASSEAGVGTAYNEQFF. This rearrangement joins TRBV2 to TRBJ2-1; maybe TRBD2 (5 bases). Deletions cut 0 bases from V and 2 bases from J, with 14 bases between. The germline CDR1 and CDR2 sequences are SNHLY and FYNNEI. CDR3 length: 17 residues.

V and J are TRBV5-6 and TRBJ2-1; TRBD1 might be the D (6 bases). This CDR3 comprises 17 residues. Germline V gene sequence: CDR1 SGHDT, CDR2 YYEEEE. The V end lost 2 bases, the J end lost 0 bases, and 15 bases lay between the germline ends. CDR3 sequence: CASSLEWQGSSYNEQFF. CDR3 DNA: TGTGCCAGCAGCTTAGAGTGGCAGGGGAGCTCCTACAATGAGCAGTTCTTC. The variable domain in full, with the rest retrieved from reference TRBV5-6 and TRBJ2-1, is DAGVTQSPTHLIKTRGQQVTLRCSPKSGHDTVSWYQQALGQGPQFIFQYYEEEERQRGNFPDRFSGHQFPNYSSELNVNALLLGDSALYLCASSLEWQGSSYNEQFFGPGTRLTVL.

The rearrangement links TRBV10-1 to TRBJ2-7; 12 nucleotides align to TRBD1. V shed 6 bases, J shed 1 base, and the junction held 13 bases outside the gene matches. CDR1 is WNHNN and CDR2 is SYGVQD in the germline V gene (reference sequence). The CDR3 covers 18 residues. The CDR3 spells CASSPGQGAKLRSYEQYF. The CDR3 nucleotides are TGCGCCAGCAGCCCGGGACAGGGGGCGAAGTTGAGGTCCTACGAGCAGTACTTC.

The chain carries TRBV2 and TRBJ1-2, with TRBD1 identical over 9 bases. Germline CDR1 is SNHLY and CDR2 is FYNNEI. The CDR3 consists of 14 residues. After removal of 4 bases from V and 7 bases from J, the junction contained 7 bases not matched to a gene. The CDR3 reads CASSADRGEIGYTF. In nucleotides, the CDR3 is TGTGCCAGCAGTGCGGACAGGGGTGAAATTGGCTACACCTTC.

This clone was observed a handful of times. The CDR3 nucleotides are TGTGCCTGGAACCGGGACCCCAGAACCGAGCAGTACTTC. Its translation: CAWNRDPRTEQYF. The rearrangement joins TRBV30 to TRBJ2-7, with D perhaps being TRBD1 or TRBD2 (5 bases each). Trimming pared 4 bases from V and 6 bases from J, leaving 16 bases between. The CDR3 runs to 13 residues. From germline, CDR1 is GTSNPN and CDR2 SVGIG (reference sequence).

The chain recombines TRBV5-1 with TRBJ2-6; 7 positions agree with TRBD1. CDR1 is SGHRS and CDR2 is YFSETQ in the germline V gene. This CDR3 is 15 amino acids long. V was pared by 4 bases and J by 0 bases, with 1 base of the junction left unmatched. This CDR3 reads CASSTGDSGANVLTF. The CDR3 DNA is TGCGCCAGCAGCACAGGGGACTCTGGGGCCAACGTCCTGACTTTC.

The chain's CDR3 is CASSEGRDRAGYTF. The CDR3 region has the DNA TGTGCCAGCAGTGAAGGCCGGGACAGGGCTGGCTACACCTTC. The rearrangement links TRBV2 to TRBJ1-2, with 9 bases lining up with TRBD1. Germline V gives CDR1 SNHLY, CDR2 FYNNEI. The V and J ends lost 1 base and 7 bases, in that order; junction bases with no gene match: 4. CDR3 length: 14 residues.

V usage is TRBV25-1 and J usage is TRBJ2-3; D ambiguous. V was pared by 7 bases and J by 6 bases, with 8 bases between. The CDR3 loop spans 11 amino acids. Germline loops: CDR1 MGHDK, CDR2 SYGVNS. CDR3 residues: CASTIGDTQYF. In nucleotides, the CDR3 is TGTGCCAGCACCATTGGGGATACGCAGTATTTT.